This record concerns one T cell receptor (beta chain) sequence. The antigen remains unidentified. This same CDR3 is encoded by further DNA sequences in the sample. As to treatment: about 20 received Ad26.COV2.S at low or high dose, single or two shots; 5 received placebo; per-sample allocation not given. Day 63 following the first vaccine or placebo injection was when the samples were taken. This adult donor, from Boston, was 18-55 years old. This record belongs to a study of Ad26.COV2.S vaccination and SARS-CoV-2 variants. Study information: The vaccine Ad26.COV2.S was put into the muscle once, or twice with 56 days between.

The germline V gene encodes CDR1 SGDLS and CDR2 YYNGEE. The germline V and J ends were trimmed by 0 bases and 0 bases, with 3 bases remaining between them. The CDR3 has 13 residues. The study's findings and limits: Ad26.COV2.S recipients had broader spike-specific TCRs (P = 0.0014). Recipients of vaccine and of placebo showed similar breadth of their non-spike TCR repertoires.

Sequencing used immunoSEQ multiplex PCR; TCRdb keeps in-frame clones, though not all of them. The table records about 480,000 clones, around nine tenths of them present only once. J is TRBJ1-1 and V is TRBV9, with D hard to call. The TCR comes from a person between 18 and 65 years old who received the Ad26.COV2.S COVID-19 vaccine or a placebo. The sample was peripheral blood, taken in a trial of Ad26.COV2.S vaccine versus placebo. CDR3 residues: CASSVDLNTEAFF. The CDR3 DNA reads TGTGCCAGCAGCGTAGACTTGAACACTGAAGCTTTCTTT.